These 32 T cell receptor beta chains were all obtained from the same sample, sequenced in a study of post-analysis software for immune sequencing data. Whole-study findings and limits: Included in a set of 5 or 6 TRBV segments more frequent in patients than controls were TRBV5-6, TRBV5-1 and TRBV20-1.

Incorporated into the TCR beta cDNA libraries were unique molecular identifiers, which served to reduce PCR and sequencing biases. TCRdb reprocessed the PCR reads via MiXCR and lists one record per CDR3 protein. The sample yields 430,000 or so distinct CDR3 sequences, less than 40% seen once. Antigens of these TCRs are unknown. The sample was blood. Receptors originate from a girl aged 2 to 9 with multiple sclerosis.

This clonotype was detected only a few times. The rearrangement joins TRBV7-6 to TRBJ1-1, with 7 bases fitting TRBD1. CDR1 and CDR2 from the germline V gene are SGHVS and FNYEAQ. With 0 bases clipped from V and 8 bases from J, the junction kept 9 bases outside the gene matches. This CDR3 is built from 15 residues. The CDR3 DNA is TGTGCCAGCAGCTTAGCGGACACAGGGGTAGACGAAGCTTTCTTT. This gives the protein CASSLADTGVDEAFF.

The gene calls are TRBV12-3 or TRBV12-4 and TRBJ1-2; TRBD1 aligns across 8 bases. This CDR3 has 15 residues. The J segment lost 4 bases and the V segment lost 4 bases, leaving 8 bases of the junction unmatched. The DNA for the CDR3 is TGTGCCAGCAGTTACAGGGACAGGTATTGCTATGGCTACACCTTC. Translation: CASSYRDRYCYGYTF.

To note about this clonotype: The germline gene is not matched at one end of the junction; a read error may be the cause. The V gene is TRBV7-9, the J gene TRBJ2-7; D gene unclear. The CDR3 length is 13 residues. CDR1 SEHNR and CDR2 FQNEAQ come from the germline V gene (reference sequence). The CDR3 DNA sequence: TGTGCCGGCAGCTTTAAGGATACCTACGAGCAGTACTTC. Translation gives CAGSFKDTYEQYF.

This clonotype was observed a handful of times. The chain uses TRBV6-5 and TRBJ2-7; D perhaps matches TRBD2 (5 bases). The ends were cut back, 6 bases at V and 6 bases at J, with 15 bases in the middle. The CDR3 has 13 residues. Per the germline V gene, CDR1 is MNHEY and CDR2 is SVGAGI. The CDR3 protein is CASRRTPSPEQYF. CDR3 DNA: TGTGCCAGCAGGAGGACTCCCTCCCCCGAGCAGTACTTC.

The V and J genes are TRBV6-2 or TRBV6-3 and TRBJ2-1; D gene uncertain. CDR1 is MNHEY and CDR2 is SVGEGT in the germline V gene. The V end lost 5 bases, the J end lost 6 bases, and 17 bases lay between the germline ends. This CDR3 is built from 15 residues. CDR3 nucleotide sequence: TGTGCCAGCAGTCAGACACACGGGCTTCTCAATGAGCAGTTCTTC. Its protein product is CASSQTHGLLNEQFF.

A remark on this clonotype: The junction departs from the called germline gene at one end, perhaps through a read error. This chain connects TRBV18 to TRBJ2-1; D possibly uses TRBD1 or TRBD2 (5 bases each). Germline V gene data show CDR1 as KGHSH and CDR2 as LQKENI. This CDR3 spans 15 amino acids. The CDR3 protein is CASSVTRGSYNEQFF. The DNA of the CDR3 is TGTGCCAGCTCAGTAACGAGGGGTTCCTACAACGAGCAGTTCTTC.

The chain joins TRBV28 to TRBJ1-2, with D tentatively TRBD1 (5 bases). CDR1 MDHEN and CDR2 SYDVKM come from the germline V gene. The CDR3 has 15 amino acids. V was shortened by 6 bases and J by 5 bases, with 19 bases between the two germline ends. CDR3 in amino acids: CASRRTGTEIYGYTF. The CDR3 nucleotides read TGTGCCAGCAGGAGAACCGGGACGGAGATATATGGCTACACCTTC.

This clonotype was seen only a few times. This chain joins TRBV25-1 and TRBJ1-1; no clear D. V was trimmed by 5 bases and J by 7 bases, leaving 14 bases between them. The CDR3 sequence is 13 residues long. From germline, CDR1 is MGHDK and CDR2 SYGVNS. CDR3 residues: CASSPYRGIEAFF. The CDR3 nucleotides read TGTGCCAGCAGTCCTTACCGGGGTATTGAAGCTTTCTTT.

In its sample, this clonotype was seen a few times. V and J are TRBV12-3 or TRBV12-4 and TRBJ2-3; D gene unclear. V gave up 7 bases and J gave up 1 base, with 15 bases separating them. The CDR3 length is 15 residues. CDR3 coding DNA: TGTGCCAGCACCCGTATGACGCGTGGCACAGATACGCAGTATTTT. Its translation is CASTRMTRGTDTQYF.

This clonotype appeared a few times. The rearrangement uses TRBV27 and TRBJ2-7, with 9 bases aligning to TRBD2. The CDR3 length is 14 residues. Per the germline V gene, CDR1 is MNHEY and CDR2 is SMNVEV (reference sequence). The V gene end was trimmed by 4 bases and the J gene end by 4 bases; junction bases not matched to a gene: 5. CDR3 DNA sequence: TGTGCCAGCAGTTATAGCGGGAGTCAATACGAGCAGTACTTC. Translating it yields CASSYSGSQYEQYF.

Concerning this clonotype: A junction boundary mismatches the germline segment, possibly from a read error. The V and J genes are TRBV27 and TRBJ2-7; 12 nucleotides line up with TRBD2. The J call may not be correct, given that the DNA end is closer to TRBJ2-4. The CDR3 loop spans 18 amino acids. Per the germline V gene, CDR1 is MNHEY and CDR2 is SMNVEV (reference sequence). This chain's CDR3 is CASSVSSGRAEFKHIQYF. CDR3 DNA sequence: TGTGCCAGCAGTGTATCTAGCGGGAGGGCCGAGTTCAAACACATTCAGTACTTC.

V gene TRBV28 combines with J gene TRBJ1-2; D remains ambiguous. The CDR3 totals 13 residues. Trimming pared 5 bases from V and 2 bases from J, leaving 9 bases between. The germline V gene encodes CDR1 MDHEN and CDR2 SYDVKM. CDR3 sequence (DNA): TGTGCCAGCAGTGCCCTACCCAACTATGGCTACACCTTC. Encoded protein: CASSALPNYGYTF.

This clonotype was seen a few times. This sequence joins TRBV20-1 and TRBJ1-2; D remains ambiguous. CDR1 is DFQATT, CDR2 SNEGSKA, per germline (reference sequence). The V end lost 3 bases, the J end lost 4 bases, and 6 bases lay between the germline ends. This CDR3 comprises 11 residues. CDR3 sequence (DNA): TGCAGTGCTAGTATCAGCTATGGCTACACCTTC. Protein: CSASISYGYTF.

This clonotype showed up just a few times. The chain combines TRBV30 with TRBJ2-2; no reliable D call. Looked up from germline, CDR1 is GTSNPN and CDR2 is SVGIG (reference sequence). The CDR3 extends over 13 amino acids. V lost 1 base to trimming and J lost 1 base, with 4 bases between them. CDR3 nucleotide sequence: TGTGCCTGGAGTGGAGGGAACACCGGGGAGCTGTTTTTT. It codes for CAWSGGNTGELFF.

In its sample, this clonotype was seen a few times. The chain employs TRBV10-3 and TRBJ2-6, with D unclear. The CDR3 spans 14 residues. Trimming left V 8 bases short and J 1 base short, with 9 bases between. Germline loops: CDR1 ENHRY, CDR2 SYGVKD. The CDR3, as DNA: TGTGCCATCGCCAACTTATCTGGGGCCAACGTCCTGACTTTC. As protein: CAIANLSGANVLTF.

CDR3 sequence: CASSLLGTVNEQFF. The DNA of the CDR3 is TGTGCCAGCAGCTTGCTCGGGACAGTAAATGAGCAGTTCTTC. The chain links TRBV5-5 to TRBJ2-1; TRBD1 agrees at 7 bases. CDR1 SGHKS and CDR2 YYEKEE come from the germline V gene (reference sequence). Losses at the gene ends were 1 base for V and 7 bases for J; bases not matched to a gene: 5. CDR3 size: 14 residues.

The V call is TRBV7-6, the J call TRBJ1-5, with a tentative D call TRBD1 (5 bases). Germline V gene lookup returns CDR1 SGHVS and CDR2 FNYEAQ. The CDR3 length is 16 residues. V lost 1 base to trimming and J lost 5 bases, with 15 bases between them. The CDR3 nucleotides are TGTGCCAGCAGCTTAGAGTTGGGCCCCAGGGATCAGCCCCAGCATTTT. Translation: CASSLELGPRDQPQHF. Looking up the rest from reference TRBV7-6 and TRBJ1-5 gives the full variable domain: GAGVSQSPRYKVTKRGQDVALRCDPISGHVSLYWYRQALGQGPEFLTYFNYEAQQDKSGLPNDRFSAERPEGSISTLTIQRTEQRDSAMYRCASSLELGPRDQPQHFGDGTRLSIL.

This clonotype turned up a few times. The V call is TRBV7-2, the J call TRBJ2-5, with TRBD1 identical over 7 bases. Germline V lookup: CDR1 SGHTA, CDR2 FQGNSA. This CDR3 comprises 14 residues. The junction had 6 bases not matched to a gene; V was cut back by 5 bases and J by 3 bases. The CDR3 loop reads CASSQQTGEETQYF. CDR3 DNA sequence: TGTGCCAGCAGCCAACAAACAGGGGAAGAGACCCAGTACTTC. The full variable domain, in which reference TRBV7-2 and TRBJ2-5 provide the parts outside the CDR3, is GAGVSQSPSNKVTEKGKDVELRCDPISGHTALYWYRQSLGQGLEFLIYFQGNSAPDKSGLPSDRFSAERTGGSVSTLTIQRTQQEDSAVYLCASSQQTGEETQYFGPGTRLLVL.

The chain links TRBV28 to TRBJ2-1, with D uncertain. This CDR3 comprises 11 residues. The germline V gene encodes CDR1 MDHEN and CDR2 SYDVKM. Trimming cost V 8 bases and J 4 bases, with 6 bases left between them. The chain's CDR3 is CASGRYNEQFF. In DNA form, the CDR3 reads TGTGCCAGCGGTAGGTACAATGAGCAGTTCTTC.

The CDR3 DNA reads TGCAGTGCTGGCGAACCCTCCTCCTACAATGAGCAGTTCTTC. Its translation is CSAGEPSSYNEQFF. This chain joins TRBV20-1 and TRBJ2-1, with no clear D. CDR3 length: 14 residues. V was pared by 5 bases and J by 0 bases, with 11 bases between. Germline values: CDR1 DFQATT, CDR2 SNEGSKA (reference sequence).

V usage is TRBV5-1 and J usage is TRBJ2-1, with 8 bases lining up with TRBD2. Trimming took 6 bases from V and 3 from J; bases not matched to a gene: 8. Germline V lookup: CDR1 SGHRS, CDR2 YFSETQ. The CDR3 extends over 15 amino acids. CDR3 sequence reads: CASTLGLAYYNEQFF. CDR3 coding DNA: TGCGCCAGCACCCTCGGACTAGCCTACTACAATGAGCAGTTCTTC.

The J gene is TRBJ2-5, the V gene TRBV6-2 or TRBV6-3; the match to TRBD1 covers 8 bases. The CDR3 contains 15 residues. V was clipped by 4 bases and J by 0 bases; unmatched bases: 4. The V gene's germline CDR1 is MNHEY and CDR2 SVGEGT. Written as DNA, the CDR3 is TGTGCCAGCAGTTCTCCGGACAGGGACCAAGAGACCCAGTACTTC. Its translation: CASSSPDRDQETQYF.

This clonotype was seen once. V and J are TRBV10-3 and TRBJ2-3, with a possible D match to TRBD2 (6 bases). The CDR3 is 16 amino acids. Trimming removed 3 bases from V and 0 bases from J, with 13 bases in between. CDR1 and CDR2 (germline): ENHRY, SYGVKD. The CDR3 coding sequence is TGTGCCATCAGTGATTGGGCGGGAACTAGCACAGATACGCAGTATTTT. This translates into CAISDWAGTSTDTQYF.

The chain couples TRBV9 to TRBJ2-7, with a weak D call TRBD1 (5 bases). TRBJ2-5 matches the DNA end more closely, so the J call is doubtful. The CDR3 is made up of 14 amino acids. The germline V gene encodes CDR1 SGDLS and CDR2 YYNGEE. This CDR3 is CASSADSVQETQYF. In nucleotides, the CDR3 is TGTGCCAGCAGCGCCGACAGTGTCCAAGAGACCCAGTACTTC.

The gene calls are TRBV5-1 and TRBJ2-5; 12 bases align to TRBD1. The germline V gene encodes CDR1 SGHRS and CDR2 YFSETQ. The V gene end was trimmed by 7 bases and the J gene end by 0 bases; junction bases not matched to a gene: 10. The CDR3 loop spans 17 amino acids. The DNA of the CDR3 is TGCGCCAGCCATCGGGACAGGGGGCTAACGTACCAAGAGACCCAGTACTTC. It encodes CASHRDRGLTYQETQYF.

V usage is TRBV6-6 and J usage is TRBJ1-1; no definite D call. From germline, CDR1 is MNHNY and CDR2 SVGAGI (reference sequence). Deletions cut 6 bases from V and 8 bases from J, with 13 bases between. CDR3 length equals 12 residues. For the CDR3, the DNA is TGTGCCAGCAGACGCGTTGGAGCAGAAGCTTTCTTT. Its protein product is CASRRVGAEAFF.

This clonotype was detected a few times. This chain uses TRBV6-5 with TRBJ2-7, with a possible D match to TRBD1 (7 bases). In germline, CDR1 is MNHEY, CDR2 SVGAGI. CDR3 length equals 16 residues. Trimming removed 3 bases from V and 0 bases from J, with 15 bases in between. CDR3 loop: CASSYYAGQSSYEQYF. The CDR3 DNA is TGTGCCAGCAGTTATTATGCGGGACAGTCCTCCTACGAGCAGTACTTC.

This chain links TRBV6-2 or TRBV6-3 with TRBJ2-1; no clear D. The CDR3 length is 16 residues. Trimming removed 5 bases at V and 4 bases at J, with 18 bases between. Germline assignment: CDR1 MNHEY and CDR2 SVGEGT. The CDR3 spells CASSRGWAEIYNEQFF. CDR3 in DNA: TGTGCCAGCAGTAGAGGTTGGGCGGAGATTTACAATGAGCAGTTCTTC.

The chain combines TRBV27 with TRBJ1-2; D unresolved. Trimming removed 2 bases from V and 2 bases from J, with 12 bases in between. Germline V lookup: CDR1 MNHEY, CDR2 SMNVEV (reference sequence). This CDR3 comprises 15 residues. In DNA form, the CDR3 reads TGTGCCAGCAGTTTACAGGCAACCTTAAACTATGGCTACACCTTC. It yields the protein CASSLQATLNYGYTF.

The chain couples TRBV20-1 to TRBJ2-7, with 9 nucleotides matching TRBD2. In germline, CDR1 is DFQATT, CDR2 SNEGSKA (reference sequence). The CDR3 is made up of 15 amino acids. V was clipped by 1 base and J by 6 bases; unmatched bases: 10. CDR3 DNA: TGCAGTGCTAGAGTGGTCAGCGGGAGGTTCGGCGAGCAGTACTTC. Its translation is CSARVVSGRFGEQYF.

The chain uses TRBV7-9 and TRBJ2-1; 8 bases align to TRBD2. This CDR3 has 14 residues. The V gene's germline CDR1 is SEHNR and CDR2 FQNEAQ (reference sequence). Trimming took 6 bases from V and 9 from J; bases not matched to a gene: 10. This chain's CDR3 is CASSRRGASGEQFF. The CDR3 region has the DNA TGTGCCAGCAGTCGGCGGGGGGCCAGTGGTGAGCAGTTCTTC.

This clonotype came up a few times. This sequence joins TRBV12-3 or TRBV12-4 and TRBJ1-5; D is unresolved. The CDR3 has 12 amino acids. Trimming removed 2 bases from V and 5 bases from J, with 4 bases in between. CDR3 in DNA: TGTGCCAGCAGTTTAATGGATCAGCCCCAGCATTTT. Protein: CASSLMDQPQHF.